These 27 T cell receptor beta chains came from one sample sequenced in a study of T cells in women clearing cervical HPV infection. Method: immunoSEQ multiplex PCR; TCRdb's copy keeps in-frame clones and lacks some. Across tens of thousands of clones, the top ten clones capture 7.5% to 9.5% of the sample. The sample taken for sequencing was blood buffy coat. These receptors all come from a woman aged 18 to 75 with a cervical HPV16 infection that either progressed to CIN3+ or cleared (not recorded which).

In regard to this clone: The CDR3 is cut off 3 residues early in the read; its end comes from the germline J gene. The gene calls are TRBV6-2 or TRBV6-3 and TRBJ1-2; TRBD1 matches at 7 bases. CDR1 is MNHEY, CDR2 SVGEGT, per germline. CDR3 length: 14 amino acids. Partial CDR3 DNA: TGTGCCAGCCGAGCAGGGGGGAGCTCCTACGAC. The encoded protein is CASRAGGSSYD. The full CDR3 reads CASRAGGSSYDYTF.

A remark on this clone: The sequence runs out 3 residues before the end of the CDR3; the remainder is reconstructed from the germline J gene. This chain joins TRBV18 and TRBJ2-2, with D maybe TRBD2 (5 bases). Germline V gene sequence: CDR1 KGHSH, CDR2 LQKENI. V was clipped by 6 bases and J by 3 bases, with 17 bases between them. This CDR3 is built from 16 residues. The CDR3 DNA, read in part, is TGTGCCAGCTCCCCGCAAGCGGACGACTACACCGGGGAG. Amino acid sequence: CASSPQADDYTGE. The whole CDR3 protein reads CASSPQADDYTGELFF. The complete variable domain, with remaining parts taken from reference TRBV18 and TRBJ2-2, reads NAGVMQNPRHLVRRRGQEARLRCSPMKGHSHVYWYRQLPEEGLKFMVYLQKENIIDESGMPKERFSAEFPKEGPSILRIQQVVRGDSAAYFCASSPQADDYTGELFFGEGSRLTVL.

Worth noting for this clone: Read sequence stops 3 residues before the CDR3 end, and the germline J gene provides the missing end. This sequence joins TRBV19 and TRBJ1-5; D gene uncertain. The CDR3 consists of 15 residues. The germline gives CDR1 LNHDA, CDR2 SQIVND (reference sequence). V lost 3 bases to trimming and J lost 0 bases, with 9 bases between them. The CDR3 protein is CASSISGNSNQPQHF. The sequenced CDR3 bases are TGTGCCAGTAGTATTTCAGGTAATAGCAATCAGCCC. The whole variable domain, filled in from reference TRBV19 and TRBJ1-5, reads DGGITQSPKYLFRKEGQNVTLSCEQNLNHDAMYWYRQDPGQGLRLIYYSQIVNDFQKGDIAEGYSVSREKKESFPLTVTSAQKNPTAFYLCASSISGNSNQPQHFGDGTRLSIL.

Details on this clone: The CDR3 end falls 3 residues outside the read, so it is completed with the germline J gene. The chain is built from TRBV11-3 and TRBJ2-4; D is perhaps TRBD1 (5 bases). Germline V gene data show CDR1 as SGHNT and CDR2 as YENEEA. CDR3 size: 12 residues. The DNA read from the CDR3 is TGTGCCAGCAGCCTTCCAACAGGTGGT. Its translation is CASSLPTGG. The full CDR3 protein reads CASSLPTGGQYF.

To note about this clone: The observed sequence ends 3 residues before the CDR3 terminus, with the missing tail filled in from the germline J gene. The V and J genes are TRBV7-2 and TRBJ2-5; D may be TRBD1 (5 bases). CDR1 and CDR2 (germline): SGHTA, FQGNSA. Trimming left V 7 bases short and J 1 base short, with 10 bases between. The CDR3 is made up of 13 amino acids. CDR3 bases read: TGTGCCAGCACTGTGGGGCCCCAAGAGACC. Translation: CASTVGPQET. The whole CDR3 reads CASTVGPQETQYF.

The sequenced CDR3 bases are TGTGCCAGTAGTCTCGACCTGGACAGGGGCGAGACG. Amino acids: CASSLDLDRGET. In full, the CDR3 reads CASSLDLDRGETQYF. This rearrangement joins TRBV19 to TRBJ2-3, with 9 nucleotides matching TRBD1. Read data end 3 residues before the CDR3 end; the end is taken from the germline J gene. Germline CDR1 LNHDA, CDR2 SQIVND (reference sequence). This CDR3 is built from 15 residues.

Regarding this clone: The CDR3 end lies 3 residues beyond the end of the read and is filled in from the germline J gene. The chain couples TRBV5-1 to TRBJ2-4, with D possibly matching TRBD2 (6 bases). The germline gives CDR1 SGHRS, CDR2 YFSETQ. The V and J ends lost 3 bases and 2 bases respectively, with 15 bases between them. This CDR3 has 16 amino acids. The CDR3 is CASSWGDFVSKNIQYF. The sequenced CDR3 bases are TGCGCCAGCAGCTGGGGGGATTTTGTCTCCAAAAACATT.

Turning to this clone: The read ends 3 residues early relative to the CDR3; the germline J gene fills the gap. This rearrangement joins TRBV13 to TRBJ2-7; TRBD1 is a possible D gene (6 bases). V was shortened by 2 bases and J by 0 bases, with 20 bases between the two germline ends. The CDR3 covers 18 residues. Germline CDR1 reads PRHDT; CDR2 reads FYEKMQ (reference sequence). This CDR3 reads CASSLSGRGARYSYEQYF. The part of the CDR3 DNA that was read is TGTGCCAGCAGCTTATCGGGCAGGGGCGCCCGTTACTCCTACGAG.

Of note for this clone: The read finishes 3 residues shy of the CDR3 end, and the germline J gene is used to complete it. Additional DNA sequences in this sample encode the identical CDR3. The chain carries TRBV5-1 and TRBJ1-3; D possibly corresponds to TRBD1 (5 bases). This CDR3 region has 15 residues. V lost 4 bases and J lost 0, with 11 bases in between. In germline, CDR1 is SGHRS, CDR2 YFSETQ. The CDR3 loop is CASSLGGDSGNTIYF. The sequenced CDR3 bases are TGCGCCAGCAGCCTGGGAGGGGACTCTGGAAACACC.

The DNA read from the CDR3 is TGTGCCAGCAGCACGACAGGGAATGAG. This encodes CASSTTGNE. The entire CDR3 reads CASSTTGNEQFF. The chain links TRBV7-9 to TRBJ2-1, with 7 bases aligning to TRBD1. The read stops 3 residues short of the end of the CDR3; the missing end is completed from the germline J gene. V dropped 5 bases and J dropped 7; count of bases not matched to a gene: 2. From germline, CDR1 is SEHNR and CDR2 FQNEAQ (reference sequence). This CDR3 comprises 12 residues.

A remark on this clone: The read finishes 3 residues shy of the CDR3 end, and the germline J gene is used to complete it. The chain joins TRBV20-1 to TRBJ2-3, with TRBD2 as a possible D gene (5 bases). This CDR3 is built from 13 residues. V lost 1 base and J 6 bases, leaving 11 bases between the germline ends. Germline V CDR1 and CDR2: DFQATT, SNEGSKA (reference sequence). The DNA read from the CDR3 is TGCAGTGCTAGAGTGGGGAAGCGGGATACG. Amino acids: CSARVGKRDT. The entire CDR3 protein reads CSARVGKRDTQYF.

Comments on this clone: The CDR3 end is not reached by the read, which stops 3 residues before it; the germline J gene fills it in. V gene TRBV5-1 combines with J gene TRBJ1-4, with 7 bases identical to TRBD1. Germline CDR1 and CDR2: SGHRS and YFSETQ. J gave up 8 bases and V 0 bases, and 7 bases lay outside the gene matches. The CDR3 extends over 15 amino acids. The CDR3 sequence: CASSLGVSGGEKLFF. The CDR3 bases that were read are TGCGCCAGCAGCTTGGGGGTATCAGGGGGGGAAAAA.

As to this clone: The CDR3 extends 3 residues past the end of the read, so its final part is completed from the germline J gene. V gene TRBV19 combines with J gene TRBJ2-5, with TRBD1 identical over 7 bases. Germline CDR1 LNHDA, CDR2 SQIVND (reference sequence). The CDR3 has 14 amino acids. V trimming: 7 bases; J trimming: 3 bases; junction bases outside the gene matches: 8. The DNA read from the CDR3 is TGTGCCAGTACCAACCTAGACAGGGAAGAGACC. Translation gives CASTNLDREET. The whole CDR3 sequence is CASTNLDREETQYF.

In regard to this clone: The read is 3 residues too short to cover the CDR3 end, so that end is filled in from the germline J gene. The chain has TRBV11-2 and TRBJ2-2; 7 nucleotides agree with TRBD2. CDR1 is SGHAT and CDR2 is FQNNGV in the germline V gene. This CDR3 is built from 15 residues. Trimming removed 2 bases from V and 10 bases from J; junction bases left unmatched: 10. CDR3 in amino acids: CASSLRTGGGKELFF. The DNA read from the CDR3 is TGTGCCAGCAGCTTAAGAACGGGCGGGGGTAAGGAG.

On this clone itself: The read falls 3 residues short of the CDR3 end, and the missing part is taken from the germline J gene. The chain is built from TRBV5-4 and TRBJ1-4; D is possibly TRBD1 (6 bases). The CDR3 contains 14 residues. V lost 5 bases and J 5 bases, leaving 13 bases between the germline ends. Germline CDR1 SGHNT, CDR2 YYREEE (reference sequence). The covered CDR3 bases are TGTGCCAGCAGTCTTGGACAGATAAATGAAAAA. Amino acid sequence: CASSLGQINEK. The whole CDR3 sequence is CASSLGQINEKLFF.

A note on this clone: Read coverage stops 3 residues before the CDR3 terminus; the germline J gene supplies the remainder. The chain uses TRBV19 and TRBJ1-1; D might be TRBD1 (5 bases). Between the trimmed V and J ends, which lost 0 bases and 3 bases, there was a span of 11 bases. CDR3 size: 15 residues. Germline values: CDR1 LNHDA, CDR2 SQIVND (reference sequence). The part of the CDR3 DNA that was read is TGTGCCAGTAGTATAGATTACTCAGGGTACACTGAA. Protein product: CASSIDYSGYTE. The entire CDR3 protein is CASSIDYSGYTEAFF.

A note on this clone: The read finishes 3 residues shy of the CDR3 end, and the germline J gene is used to complete it. The rearrangement links TRBV20-1 to TRBJ2-3; 7 positions match TRBD1. Germline CDR1 and CDR2: DFQATT and SNEGSKA (reference sequence). The CDR3 loop spans 13 amino acids. The V gene end was trimmed by 8 bases and the J gene end by 1 base; junction bases not matched to a gene: 6. The CDR3 spells CSSRDSRTDTQYF. The CDR3 DNA, read in part, is TGCAGTTCAAGGGACAGCCGCACAGATACG.

Of note for this clone: The read terminates 3 residues before the CDR3 end, so the remaining end is supplied by the germline J gene. This chain connects TRBV19 to TRBJ2-3; 7 nucleotides agree with TRBD2. Germline CDR1 and CDR2: LNHDA and SQIVND (reference sequence). Losses at the gene ends were 5 bases for V and 7 bases for J; bases not matched to a gene: 9. CDR3 length: 14 amino acids. Incomplete CDR3 DNA: TGTGCCAGTAGTTCCCCCGGGGGAGGGAATACG. It yields the protein CASSSPGGGNT. The CDR3 as a whole reads CASSSPGGGNTQYF.

With regard to this clone: The read ends 3 residues shy of where the CDR3 ends; the end is completed using the germline J gene. The chain is built from TRBV19 and TRBJ1-5; D gene uncertain. Looked up from germline, CDR1 is LNHDA and CDR2 is SQIVND (reference sequence). The V end lost 5 bases, the J end lost 7 bases, and 12 bases lay between the germline ends. This CDR3 is 13 amino acids long. CDR3 DNA (partial): TGTGCCAGTAGTGCCGGGGTGAGGCAGCCC. It encodes CASSAGVRQP. The whole CDR3 is CASSAGVRQPQHF.

As for this clone: The missing CDR3 end, 3 residues past where the read stops, is filled in from the germline J gene. The rearrangement joins TRBV19 to TRBJ1-4, with TRBD1 as a possible D gene (5 bases). Germline assignment: CDR1 LNHDA and CDR2 SQIVND (reference sequence). The CDR3 contains 17 residues. CDR3 bases read: TGTGCCAGTAGTATAGATAGCAGAGGGTCTGGGGCCAACGTA. It codes for CASSIDSRGSGANV. The complete CDR3 sequence is CASSIDSRGSGANVLFF.

Note on this clone: The read gets to within 3 residues of the CDR3 end, and the germline J gene fills in the rest. This chain links TRBV12-3 or TRBV12-4 with TRBJ2-2, with 10 nucleotides matching TRBD1. Trimming cost V 0 bases and J 5 bases; bases outside gene matches: 3. This CDR3 is built from 16 residues. CDR3 DNA (partial): TGTGCCAGCAGTTTAGCAGGGACAGGGGTTACCGGGGAG. As protein: CASSLAGTGVTGE. The full-length CDR3 reads as CASSLAGTGVTGELFF.

Notes on this clone: The read terminates 3 residues before the CDR3 end, so the remaining end is supplied by the germline J gene. The chain uses TRBV20-1 and TRBJ2-7, with D unclear. V was shortened by 7 bases and J by 0 bases, with 4 bases between the two germline ends. The CDR3 has 10 amino acids. In germline, CDR1 is DFQATT, CDR2 SNEGSKA (reference sequence). The CDR3 is CSGGSYEQYF. The covered CDR3 bases are TGCAGTGGCGGCTCCTACGAG.

Details on this clone: The read halts 3 residues ahead of the CDR3 end, with the missing end drawn from the germline J gene. The V and J genes are TRBV19 and TRBJ1-1; 8 bases are shared with TRBD1. This CDR3 has 15 amino acids. J lost 7 bases, V lost 5 bases, and 12 bases had no gene match. Germline CDR1 LNHDA, CDR2 SQIVND (reference sequence). CDR3 amino acids: CASSGQGARGREAFF. The part of the CDR3 DNA that was read is TGTGCCAGTAGTGGGCAGGGGGCGAGGGGACGTGAA.

Turning to this clone: Read data end 3 residues before the CDR3 end; the end is taken from the germline J gene. The chain carries TRBV2 and TRBJ2-2; 9 positions match TRBD1. There are 14 residues in the CDR3. Germline CDR1 reads SNHLY; CDR2 reads FYNNEI. The sequenced part of the CDR3 DNA is TGTGCCAGCAGTGCCGGGACAGGGAATGAAAAG. It encodes CASSAGTGNEK. The entire CDR3 reads CASSAGTGNEKLFF.

Comment on this clone: The sequence runs out 3 residues before the end of the CDR3; the remainder is reconstructed from the germline J gene. This rearrangement joins TRBV20-1 to TRBJ2-3; 12 bases map to TRBD2. The CDR3 length is 14 residues. The junction had 8 bases not matched to a gene; V was cut back by 6 bases and J by 7 bases. Germline values: CDR1 DFQATT, CDR2 SNEGSKA (reference sequence). The sequenced CDR3 bases are TGCAGTGCGATACTAGCGGGAGGAGGAAATACG. As protein: CSAILAGGGNT. The whole CDR3 region reads CSAILAGGGNTQYF.

In regard to this clone: Read data end 3 residues before the CDR3 end; the end is taken from the germline J gene. The J gene is TRBJ1-2, the V gene TRBV18; TRBD1 might be the D (6 bases). The CDR3 has 17 residues. The V gene's germline CDR1 is KGHSH and CDR2 LQKENI. The CDR3 reads CASSPSDLAGGYNDYTF. CDR3 DNA (partial): TGTGCCAGCTCACCATCAGATTTAGCGGGGGGCTACAATGAC. The whole variable domain, filled in from reference TRBV18 and TRBJ1-2, reads NAGVMQNPRHLVRRRGQEARLRCSPMKGHSHVYWYRQLPEEGLKFMVYLQKENIIDESGMPKERFSAEFPKEGPSILRIQQVVRGDSAAYFCASSPSDLAGGYNDYTFGSGTRLTVV.

With respect to this clone: The sequence runs out 3 residues before the end of the CDR3; the remainder is reconstructed from the germline J gene. This chain joins TRBV5-1 and TRBJ1-6; 10 bases fit TRBD1. Germline V gives CDR1 SGHRS, CDR2 YFSETQ. This CDR3 is built from 16 residues. V gave up 4 bases and J gave up 8 bases; unmatched junction bases: 9. The CDR3 region is CASSLGTGTGDSPLHF. The covered CDR3 bases are TGCGCCAGCAGCCTCGGGACCGGGACAGGGGATTCACCC.